Included here is one T cell receptor (beta chain) sequence, with context. Its specificity is not known. The data derive from a study of beta chain features in type 1 diabetes. Regarding the study as a whole: Across all four CD4+ subsets, people with type 1 diabetes showed modestly shorter TCRB CDR3s. A definitive answer on HLA type influencing TCRB rearrangement was not reached here. Type 1 diabetes patients had VDJ junctions that carried fewer insertions and more deletions.

The study reverse transcribed the entire isolated RNA, so it sequenced expressed TCRB transcripts. The repertoire was sequenced with immunoSEQ multiplex PCR; TCRdb's copy has only in-frame clones and lacks some. Of 300,000 or so clones in the sample, 13% to 15% were seen once. CDR3 length: 15 amino acids. Germline CDR1 is LGHNA and CDR2 is YNFKEQ. The germline V and J ends were trimmed by 1 base and 5 bases, with 15 bases remaining between them. The receptor was derived from a man aged 25 to 40 with type 1 diabetes. The V gene is TRBV4-2, the J gene TRBJ2-7, with D perhaps matching TRBD1 (5 bases). The specimen sequenced was naive CD4+ T cells from blood. CDR3 sequence (DNA): TGTGCCAGCAGCCAAGTCTCAGGGTCTCCCCACGAGCAGTACTTC. As protein: CASSQVSGSPHEQYF.